A single sample is the source of the 9 T cell receptor beta chains below, sequenced in a study of OX40 agonist ivuxolimab in advanced cancers. The repertoire was sequenced with immunoSEQ multiplex PCR; TCRdb's copy has only in-frame clones and lacks some. The sample records roughly 62,000 clones, approximately 85% being singletons. The source was CD4+ or CD8+ T cells sorted from blood, collected in a trial of the OX40 agonist ivuxolimab. These receptor sequences come from an adult with an advanced solid tumor such as melanoma, head and neck, liver or kidney cancer.

The chain carries TRBV10-3 and TRBJ1-4; 7 bases match TRBD1. Germline V gene sequence: CDR1 ENHRY, CDR2 SYGVKD. CDR3 length: 16 residues. V lost 3 bases and J lost 3; bases outside the gene matches: 7. The CDR3 spells CAISELGGGPNEKLFF. Here the CDR3 DNA reads TGTGCCATCAGTGAACTGGGAGGGGGCCCTAATGAAAAACTGTTTTTT.

This clone has more than one count but fewer than ten. The gene calls are TRBV30 and TRBJ1-1, with 7 bases that match TRBD1. Trimming removed 1 base from V and 5 bases from J; junction bases left unmatched: 7. The CDR3 runs to 14 residues. Per the germline V gene, CDR1 is GTSNPN and CDR2 is SVGIG (reference sequence). The CDR3 DNA reads TGTGCCTGGAGTGCTACGACAGGGATGACTGAAGCTTTCTTT. It codes for CAWSATTGMTEAFF.

The rearrangement uses TRBV11-3 and TRBJ2-5; a weak D match, TRBD2 (6 bases). Germline CDR1 is SGHNT and CDR2 is YENEEA. The CDR3 has 17 amino acids. The germline V and J ends were trimmed by 5 bases and 2 bases, with 21 bases remaining between them. DNA of the CDR3: TGTGCCAGCAGCCACGTTTTGAGGAGGGACCTTCAAGAGACCCAGTACTTC. Protein: CASSHVLRRDLQETQYF.

J is TRBJ2-3 and V is TRBV7-9; D not certain. Germline V CDR1 and CDR2: SEHNR, FQNEAQ (reference sequence). V was pared by 2 bases and J by 0 bases, with 6 bases between. The CDR3 is made up of 14 amino acids. For the CDR3, the DNA is TGTGCCAGCAGCTTATCAGTGAGCACAGATACGCAGTATTTT. Encoded protein: CASSLSVSTDTQYF.

This chain links TRBV9 with TRBJ1-4, with TRBD1 identical over 10 bases. This CDR3 contains 16 residues. Unmatched junction bases numbered 11, after V lost 5 bases and J lost 7 bases. CDR1 and CDR2 from the germline V gene are SGDLS and YYNGEE. The CDR3 sequence: CASSTDPGQGTEKLFF. In DNA form, the CDR3 reads TGTGCCAGCAGTACTGATCCGGGACAGGGGACTGAAAAACTGTTTTTT.

The genes are TRBV18 and TRBJ1-1, with D possibly matching TRBD1 (5 bases). Germline assignment: CDR1 KGHSH and CDR2 LQKENI. The V end lost 0 bases, the J end lost 5 bases, and 13 bases lay between the germline ends. The length of the CDR3 is 15 residues. The DNA of the CDR3 is TGTGCCAGCTCACCACCGGTCAGGGTGGGGACTGAAGCTTTCTTT. It specifies CASSPPVRVGTEAFF.

For the CDR3, the DNA is TGTGCCAGCAGCCAGGACATAGGGCCCCAGCATTTT. The encoded protein is CASSQDIGPQHF. This rearrangement joins TRBV7-9 to TRBJ1-5; tentative D call: TRBD1 (5 bases). V lost 5 bases, J lost 9 bases, and 11 bases lay in between. Germline CDR1 is SEHNR and CDR2 is FQNEAQ (reference sequence). This CDR3 contains 12 residues.

The chain recombines TRBV28 with TRBJ1-3; D gene uncertain. In germline, CDR1 is MDHEN, CDR2 SYDVKM. V lost 7 bases and J lost 0, with 13 bases in between. The CDR3 runs to 15 residues. CDR3 coding DNA: TGTGCCAGCACCCGAGGACGGGTCTCTGGAAACACCATATATTTT. Its protein product is CASTRGRVSGNTIYF.

The V call is TRBV5-4, the J call TRBJ2-5; 7 bases align to TRBD2. Germline V gene data show CDR1 as SGHNT and CDR2 as YYREEE (reference sequence). The junction had 7 bases not matched to a gene; V was cut back by 6 bases and J by 5 bases. The CDR3 loop spans 13 amino acids. The chain's CDR3 is CASTLLGGETQYF. DNA for the CDR3: TGTGCCAGCACCCTTCTCGGGGGGGAGACCCAGTACTTC.